This TCR beta chain derives from a study of blood T cell repertoires in COVID-19. Study in general: Samples taken during acute and convalescent COVID-19 were collected in the United States, Italy and Spain.

The table came from immunoSEQ multiplex PCR; TCRdb's copy has only in-frame clones and leaves some out. The data contain 200,000 to 250,000 clones, 82% of them seen just once; the ten biggest clones take up about 15%. Each participant's cohort was designated according to participant-reported clinical history. Germline trimming cut 5 bases from V and 7 bases from J; bases unmatched to any gene: 12. Germline V gives CDR1 MNHEY, CDR2 SMNVEV (reference sequence). The CDR3 loop spans 17 amino acids. V usage is TRBV27 and J usage is TRBJ2-1; 12 nucleotides align to TRBD2. The sequence was obtained from a man aged 35 to 55 who had recovered from COVID-19. Sequencing was done on a sample of PBMCs or T cells enriched from blood (not recorded which). CDR3 loop: CASSPISSGRAGNEQFF. The CDR3 coding sequence is TGTGCCAGCAGTCCAATTTCTAGCGGGAGGGCAGGTAATGAGCAGTTCTTC.